A single T cell receptor beta chain is shown here with its context. The trim removed 6 bases at V and 5 bases at J, leaving 6 bases unmatched. This CDR3 comprises 14 residues. Germline values: CDR1 MNHEY, CDR2 SMNVEV (reference sequence). These data are taken from a study of T cell changes during pregnancy in multiple sclerosis. TCRdb's table, derived via immunoSEQ multiplex PCR, lists solely in-frame clones and lacks some. The table records about 14,000 clones, about 88% of them present only once. The receptor was derived from a female donor with multiple sclerosis, enrolled in a pregnancy study. This specimen was CD8+ T cells from peripheral blood mononuclear cells, taken in the first trimester of pregnancy. The rearrangement uses TRBV27 and TRBJ2-2, with 7 bases lining up with TRBD2. CDR3 sequence reads: CASRPGLTTGELFF. DNA for the CDR3: TGTGCCAGCAGGCCGGGACTAACGACCGGGGAGCTGTTTTTT.